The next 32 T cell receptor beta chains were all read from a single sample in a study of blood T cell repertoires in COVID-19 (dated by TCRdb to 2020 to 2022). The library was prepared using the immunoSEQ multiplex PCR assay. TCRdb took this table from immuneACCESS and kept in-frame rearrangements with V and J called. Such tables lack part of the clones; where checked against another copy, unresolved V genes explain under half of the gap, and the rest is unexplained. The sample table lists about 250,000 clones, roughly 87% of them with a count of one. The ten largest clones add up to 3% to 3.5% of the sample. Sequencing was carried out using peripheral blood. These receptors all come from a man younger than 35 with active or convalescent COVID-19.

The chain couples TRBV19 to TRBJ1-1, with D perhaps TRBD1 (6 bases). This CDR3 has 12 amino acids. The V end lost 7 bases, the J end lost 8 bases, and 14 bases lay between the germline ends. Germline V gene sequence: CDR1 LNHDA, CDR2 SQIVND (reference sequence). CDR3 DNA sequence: TGTGCCAGTACCACAGGGATAGCCGAAGCTTTCTTT. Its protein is CASTTGIAEAFF.

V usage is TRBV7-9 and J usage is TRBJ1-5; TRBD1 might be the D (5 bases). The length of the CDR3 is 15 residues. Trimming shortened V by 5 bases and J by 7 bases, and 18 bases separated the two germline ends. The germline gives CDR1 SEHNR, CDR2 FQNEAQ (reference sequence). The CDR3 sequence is CASSPLGRAGQPQHF. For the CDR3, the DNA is TGTGCCAGCAGCCCCTTGGGCAGGGCAGGACAGCCCCAGCATTTT.

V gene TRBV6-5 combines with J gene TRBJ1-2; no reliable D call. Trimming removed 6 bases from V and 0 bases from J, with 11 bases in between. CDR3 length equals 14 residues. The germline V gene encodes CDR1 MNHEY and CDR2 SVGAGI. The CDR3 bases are TGTGCCAGCAGCTCACCCCAGGCTAACTATGGCTACACCTTC. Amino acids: CASSSPQANYGYTF.

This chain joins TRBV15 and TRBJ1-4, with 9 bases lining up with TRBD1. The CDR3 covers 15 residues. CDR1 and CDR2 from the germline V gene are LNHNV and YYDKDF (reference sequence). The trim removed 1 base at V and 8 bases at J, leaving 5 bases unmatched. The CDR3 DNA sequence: TGTGCCACCAGCAGAGCGGGACAGGGAGACGAAAAACTGTTTTTT. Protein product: CATSRAGQGDEKLFF.

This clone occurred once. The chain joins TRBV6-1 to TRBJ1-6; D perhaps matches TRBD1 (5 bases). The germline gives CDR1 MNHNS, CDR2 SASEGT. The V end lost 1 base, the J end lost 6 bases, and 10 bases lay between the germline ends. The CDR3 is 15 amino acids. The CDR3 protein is CASSEEGLGNSPLHF. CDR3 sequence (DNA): TGTGCCAGCAGTGAAGAGGGGCTGGGTAATTCACCCCTCCACTTT.

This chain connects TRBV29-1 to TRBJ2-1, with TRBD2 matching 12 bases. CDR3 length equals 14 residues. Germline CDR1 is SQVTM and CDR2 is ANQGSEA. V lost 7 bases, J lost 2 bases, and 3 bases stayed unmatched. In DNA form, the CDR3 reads TGCAGCGCTCGGACTAGCGGGACCTACAATGAGCAGTTCTTC. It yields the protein CSARTSGTYNEQFF.

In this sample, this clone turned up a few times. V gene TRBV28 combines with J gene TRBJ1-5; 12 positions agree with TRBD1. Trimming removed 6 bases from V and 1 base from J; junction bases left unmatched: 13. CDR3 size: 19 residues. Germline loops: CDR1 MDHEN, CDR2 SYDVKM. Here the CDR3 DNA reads TGTGCCAGCAGATATACACCGGGACAGGGGGCGCTAAGCAATCAGCCCCAGCATTTT. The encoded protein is CASRYTPGQGALSNQPQHF.

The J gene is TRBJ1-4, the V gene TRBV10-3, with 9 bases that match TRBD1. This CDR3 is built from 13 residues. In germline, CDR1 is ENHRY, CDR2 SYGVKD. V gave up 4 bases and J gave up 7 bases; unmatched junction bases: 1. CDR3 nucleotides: TGTGCCATCAGTGGACAGGGGGGTGAAAAACTGTTTTTT. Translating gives CAISGQGGEKLFF.

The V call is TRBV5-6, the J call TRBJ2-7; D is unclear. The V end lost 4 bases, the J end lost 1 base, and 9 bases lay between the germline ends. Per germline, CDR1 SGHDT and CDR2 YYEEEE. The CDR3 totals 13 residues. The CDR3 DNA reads TGTGCCAGCAGCCCCTCTGTTTCCTACGAGCAGTACTTC. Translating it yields CASSPSVSYEQYF.

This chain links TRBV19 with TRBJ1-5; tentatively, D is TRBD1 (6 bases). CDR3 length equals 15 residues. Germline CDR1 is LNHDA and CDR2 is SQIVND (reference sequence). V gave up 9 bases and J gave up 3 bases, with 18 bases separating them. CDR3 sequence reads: CASTGQTTFNQPQHF. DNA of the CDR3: TGTGCCAGCACGGGACAAACGACCTTCAATCAGCCCCAGCATTTT.

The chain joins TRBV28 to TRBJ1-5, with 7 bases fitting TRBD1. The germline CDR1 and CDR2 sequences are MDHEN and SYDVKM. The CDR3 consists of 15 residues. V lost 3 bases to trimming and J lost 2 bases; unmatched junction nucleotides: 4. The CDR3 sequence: CASSFGGGGNQPQHF. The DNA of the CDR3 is TGTGCCAGCAGTTTCGGAGGGGGCGGCAATCAGCCCCAGCATTTT.

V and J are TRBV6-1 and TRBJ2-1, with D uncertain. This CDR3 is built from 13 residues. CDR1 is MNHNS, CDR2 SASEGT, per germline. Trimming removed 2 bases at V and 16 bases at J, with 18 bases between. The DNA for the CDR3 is TGTGCCAGCAGTGAATGGCTGACCGACATCTCTTTCTTC. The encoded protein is CASSEWLTDISFF.

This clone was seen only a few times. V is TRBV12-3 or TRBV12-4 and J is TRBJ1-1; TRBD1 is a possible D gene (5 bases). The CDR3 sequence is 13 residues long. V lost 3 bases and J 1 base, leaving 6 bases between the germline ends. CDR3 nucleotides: TGTGCCAGCAGTTTCAGGGAGAACACTGAAGCTTTCTTT. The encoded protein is CASSFRENTEAFF.

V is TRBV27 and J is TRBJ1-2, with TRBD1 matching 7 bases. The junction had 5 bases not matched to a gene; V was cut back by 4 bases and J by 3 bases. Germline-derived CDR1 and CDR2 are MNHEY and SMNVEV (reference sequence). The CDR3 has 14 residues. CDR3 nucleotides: TGTGCCAGCAGTTACGGCAGGGGGGACTATGGCTACACCTTC. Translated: CASSYGRGDYGYTF.

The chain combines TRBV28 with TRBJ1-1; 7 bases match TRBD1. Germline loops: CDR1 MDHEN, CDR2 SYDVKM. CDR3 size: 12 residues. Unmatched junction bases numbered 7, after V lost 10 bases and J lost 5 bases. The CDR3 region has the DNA TGTGCCACAAAGACAGGGCGGACTGAAGCTTTCTTT. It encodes CATKTGRTEAFF.

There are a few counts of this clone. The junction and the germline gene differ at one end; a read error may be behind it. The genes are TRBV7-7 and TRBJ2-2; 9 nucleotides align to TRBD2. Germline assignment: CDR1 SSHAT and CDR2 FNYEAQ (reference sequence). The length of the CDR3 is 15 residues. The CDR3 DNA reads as TGTGCTAGCAGTCTAGCGGGGCCGAGAACCGGGGAGCTGTTTTTT. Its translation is CASSLAGPRTGELFF.

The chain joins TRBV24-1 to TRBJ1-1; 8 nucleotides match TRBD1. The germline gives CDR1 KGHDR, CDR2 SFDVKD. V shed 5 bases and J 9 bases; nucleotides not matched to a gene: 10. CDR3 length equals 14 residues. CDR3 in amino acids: CATSAVQGGDKAFF. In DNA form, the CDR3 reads TGTGCCACCAGTGCCGTACAGGGGGGAGATAAAGCTTTCTTT.

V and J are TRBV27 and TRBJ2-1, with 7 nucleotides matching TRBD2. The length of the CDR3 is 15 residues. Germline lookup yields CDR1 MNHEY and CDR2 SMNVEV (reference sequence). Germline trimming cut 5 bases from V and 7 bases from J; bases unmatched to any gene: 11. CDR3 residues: CASSLSSGVKNEQFF. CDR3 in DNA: TGTGCCAGCAGTCTCTCGAGCGGGGTTAAGAATGAGCAGTTCTTC.

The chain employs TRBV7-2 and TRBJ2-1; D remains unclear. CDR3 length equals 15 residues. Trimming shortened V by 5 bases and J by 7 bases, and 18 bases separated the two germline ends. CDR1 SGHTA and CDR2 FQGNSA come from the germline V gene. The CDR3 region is CASSLPFDFRNEQFF. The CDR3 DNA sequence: TGTGCCAGCAGCCTACCTTTCGATTTTCGGAATGAGCAGTTCTTC.

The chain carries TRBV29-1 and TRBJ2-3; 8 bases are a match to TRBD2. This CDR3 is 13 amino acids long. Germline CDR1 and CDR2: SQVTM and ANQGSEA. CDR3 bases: TGCGTCTCGATCGGGGGGGCCGGAGATACGCAGTATTTT. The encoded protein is CVSIGGAGDTQYF.

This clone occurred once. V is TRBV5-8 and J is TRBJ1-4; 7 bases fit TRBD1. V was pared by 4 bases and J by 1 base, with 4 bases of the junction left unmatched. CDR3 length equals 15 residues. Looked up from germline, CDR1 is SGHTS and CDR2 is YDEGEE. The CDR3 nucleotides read TGTGCCAGCAGCCACAGGGGTTTAACTAATGAAAAACTGTTTTTT. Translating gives CASSHRGLTNEKLFF.

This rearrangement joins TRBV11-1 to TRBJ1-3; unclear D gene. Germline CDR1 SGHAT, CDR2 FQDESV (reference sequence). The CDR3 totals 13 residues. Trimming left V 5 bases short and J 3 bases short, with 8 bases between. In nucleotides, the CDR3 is TGTGCCAGCAGCAGAGATTATGGAAACACCATATATTTT. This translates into CASSRDYGNTIYF.

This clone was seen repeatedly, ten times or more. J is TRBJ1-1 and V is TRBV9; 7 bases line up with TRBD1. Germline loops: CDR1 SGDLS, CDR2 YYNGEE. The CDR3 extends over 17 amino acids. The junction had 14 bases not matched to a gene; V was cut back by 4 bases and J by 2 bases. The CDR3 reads CASSTSTRTGSNTEAFF. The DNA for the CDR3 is TGTGCCAGCAGCACTAGCACGCGGACAGGAAGTAACACTGAAGCTTTCTTT.

For the CDR3, the DNA is TGTGCCATTAGAACAGGGCTTAACTCCTACGAGCAGTACTTC. Its protein is CAIRTGLNSYEQYF. This chain links TRBV10-3 with TRBJ2-7; tentatively, D is TRBD1 (6 bases). CDR1 and CDR2 (germline): ENHRY, SYGVKD. The CDR3 has 14 residues. Trimming pared 9 bases from V and 0 bases from J, leaving 15 bases between.

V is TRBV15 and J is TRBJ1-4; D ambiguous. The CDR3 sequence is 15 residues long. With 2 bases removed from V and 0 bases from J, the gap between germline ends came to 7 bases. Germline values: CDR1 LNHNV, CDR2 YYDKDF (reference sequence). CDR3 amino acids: CATSRQGATNEKLFF. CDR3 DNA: TGTGCCACCAGCAGACAAGGAGCAACTAATGAAAAACTGTTTTTT. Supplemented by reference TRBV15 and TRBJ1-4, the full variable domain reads DAMVIQNPRYQVTQFGKPVTLSCSQTLNHNVMYWYQQKSSQAPKLLFHYYDKDFNNEADTPDNFQSRRPNTSFCFLDIRSPGLGDTAMYLCATSRQGATNEKLFFGSGTQLSVL.

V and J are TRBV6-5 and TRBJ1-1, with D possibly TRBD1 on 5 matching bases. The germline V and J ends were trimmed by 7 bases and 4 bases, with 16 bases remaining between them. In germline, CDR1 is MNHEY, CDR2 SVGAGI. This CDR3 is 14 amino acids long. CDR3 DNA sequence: TGTGCCAGCATCGGGGGTCCCCTTAGCACTGAAGCTTTCTTT. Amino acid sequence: CASIGGPLSTEAFF.

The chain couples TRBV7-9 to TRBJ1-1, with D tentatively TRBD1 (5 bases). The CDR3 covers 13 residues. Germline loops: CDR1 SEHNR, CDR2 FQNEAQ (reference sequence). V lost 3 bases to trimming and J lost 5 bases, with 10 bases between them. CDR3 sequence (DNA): TGTGCCAGCAGCTTCGGGCAGGGAACTGAAGCTTTCTTT. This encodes CASSFGQGTEAFF.

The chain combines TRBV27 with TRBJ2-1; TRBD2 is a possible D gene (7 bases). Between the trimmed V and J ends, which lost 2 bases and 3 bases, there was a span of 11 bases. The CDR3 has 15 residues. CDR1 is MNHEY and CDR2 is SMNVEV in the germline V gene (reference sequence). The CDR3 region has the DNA TGTGCCAGCAGTTTAGGGGGGGGCCTCTACAATGAGCAGTTCTTC. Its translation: CASSLGGGLYNEQFF.

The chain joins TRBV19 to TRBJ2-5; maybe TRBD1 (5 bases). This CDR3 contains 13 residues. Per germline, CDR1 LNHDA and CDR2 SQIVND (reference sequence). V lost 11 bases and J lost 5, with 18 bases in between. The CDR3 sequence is CAPDNLACETQYF. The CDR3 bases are TGTGCCCCGGACAATCTGGCCTGCGAGACCCAGTACTTC.

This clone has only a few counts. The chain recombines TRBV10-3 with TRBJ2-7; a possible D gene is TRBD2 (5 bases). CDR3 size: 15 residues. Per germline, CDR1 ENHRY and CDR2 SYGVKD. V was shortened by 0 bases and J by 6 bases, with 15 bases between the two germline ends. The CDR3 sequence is CAISESGGSGSEQYF. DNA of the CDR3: TGTGCCATCAGTGAGTCAGGTGGGAGTGGGAGCGAGCAGTACTTC.

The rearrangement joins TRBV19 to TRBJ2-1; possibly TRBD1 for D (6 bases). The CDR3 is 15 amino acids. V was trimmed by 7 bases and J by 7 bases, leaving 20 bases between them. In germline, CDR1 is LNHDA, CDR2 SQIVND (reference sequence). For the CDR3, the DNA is TGTGCCAGTACCGAACGGACAGCATCCTCGAATGAGCAGTTCTTC. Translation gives CASTERTASSNEQFF.

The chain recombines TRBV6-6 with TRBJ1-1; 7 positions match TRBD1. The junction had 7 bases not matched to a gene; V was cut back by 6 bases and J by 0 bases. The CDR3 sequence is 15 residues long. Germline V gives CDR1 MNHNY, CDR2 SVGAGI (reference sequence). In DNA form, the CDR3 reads TGTGCCAGCAGGGACCCGGGACAGCTGAACACTGAAGCTTTCTTT. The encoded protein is CASRDPGQLNTEAFF.